The rows below give T cell receptor beta chains drawn from one sample of a study of blood T cell repertoires in COVID-19. The method was immunoSEQ multiplex PCR; TCRdb's version includes in-frame clones alone and lacks a portion of them. The sample has over 150,000 clones, roughly nine tenths seen once; the top ten hold less than 25%. The material sequenced was peripheral blood. Receptors originate from a man aged 70-80 years with active or convalescent COVID-19. The CDR3 runs from the conserved cysteine through the conserved F or W. Clone size is shown for a subset of rows, as once, few, many or a class of expanded clone.

>TRBJ1-1|TRBV5-1|few
CASKETTGQGEAFF
>TRBJ2-1|TRBV2|.
CASSEEGLGQSEQFF
>TRBJ2-5|TRBV5-1|few
CASSLDGSAETQYF
>TRBJ2-7|TRBV7-3|few
CASSLGVEPFEQYF
>TRBJ1-1|TRBV5-4|few
CASSELRTAPTEAFF
>TRBJ1-4|TRBV6-1|.
CASSEARYAGTGSF
>TRBJ1-5|TRBV19|.
CASQGIGNQPQHF
>TRBJ1-2|TRBV3-1/TRBV3-2|.
CASSQEASGPRGGYTF
>TRBJ2-2|TRBV7-9|few
CASSLVGESTGELFF
>TRBJ1-2|TRBV24-1|once
CATSESGYGYTF
>TRBJ2-7|TRBV4-3|.
CASSQGEGTGAHEQYF
>TRBJ1-5|TRBV10-2|.
CASRDRVVQPQHF
>TRBJ1-2|TRBV5-5|.
CASSLTGTGGYGYTF
>TRBJ1-5|TRBV3-1/TRBV3-2|.
CASSQQDRGRSNQPQHF
>TRBJ1-1|TRBV6-2/TRBV6-3|.
CASSTEHDAMNTEAFF
>TRBJ2-1|TRBV5-8|.
CASSPRAAARLNEQFF
>TRBJ1-1|TRBV7-8|few
CASSLMGPNTEAFF
>TRBJ2-7|TRBV30|many
CAWSADYREDYEQYF
>TRBJ1-4|TRBV5-1|.
CASSPGAGTTNEKLFF
>TRBJ1-5|TRBV18|.
CASSLRQGPDQPQHF
>TRBJ2-1|TRBV10-2|.
CASSGTGHYNEQFF
>TRBJ2-3|TRBV24-1|once
CATSQFPDTQYF
>TRBJ1-1|TRBV6-2/TRBV6-3|.
CASSQSGDRGEAFF
>TRBJ2-2|TRBV19|.
CASSLPGQGRDTGELFF
>TRBJ1-1|TRBV11-2|few
CASSLEPEDEAFF